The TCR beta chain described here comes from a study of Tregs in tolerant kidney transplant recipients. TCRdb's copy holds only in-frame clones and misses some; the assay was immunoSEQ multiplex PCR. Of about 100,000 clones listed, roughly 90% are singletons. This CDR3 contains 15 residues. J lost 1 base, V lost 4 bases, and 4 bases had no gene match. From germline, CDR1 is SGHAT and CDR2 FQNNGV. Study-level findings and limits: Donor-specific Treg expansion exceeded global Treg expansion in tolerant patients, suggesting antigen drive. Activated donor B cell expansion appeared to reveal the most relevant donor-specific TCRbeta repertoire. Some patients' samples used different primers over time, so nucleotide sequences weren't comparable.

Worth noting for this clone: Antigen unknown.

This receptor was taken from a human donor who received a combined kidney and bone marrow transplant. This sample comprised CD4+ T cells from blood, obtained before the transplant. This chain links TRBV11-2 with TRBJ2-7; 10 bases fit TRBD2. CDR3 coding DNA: TGTGCCAGCAGCTCCTCTAGCGGGGGATCCTACGAGCAGTACTTC. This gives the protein CASSSSSGGSYEQYF. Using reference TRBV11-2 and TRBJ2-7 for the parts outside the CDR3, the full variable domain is EAGVAQSPRYKIIEKRQSVAFWCNPISGHATLYWYQQILGQGPKLLIQFQNNGVVDDSQLPKDRFSAERLKGVDSTLKIQPAKLEDSAVYLCASSSSSGGSYEQYFGPGTRLTVT.